This record looks at one T cell receptor beta chain sequence and its context. Its antigen is undetermined. The data belong to a study of cytomegalovirus exposure and HLA in healthy donors. PCR employed 60 Vbeta and 13 Jbeta primers. Using immunoSEQ multiplex PCR, the repertoire was profiled, and TCRdb retains in-frame clones only, with some absent. Altogether about 130,000 clones are present, around three quarters being singletons, with the ten largest covering roughly 5.7%. Trimming cost V 5 bases and J 4 bases; bases outside gene matches: 4. The germline V gene encodes CDR1 SGDLS and CDR2 YYNGEE. CDR3 length: 13 amino acids. Study observations and caveats: Being productive about 87% or about 30% of the time was typical of most TCR beta V segments in an earlier analysis. Highly shared sequence variants in one cluster were likely a sequencing artifact.

This receptor was taken from a man aged 25 to 40 in good health and CMV-seronegative. V gene TRBV9 combines with J gene TRBJ1-2; 8 nucleotides align to TRBD1. Input material: PBMCs. The CDR3 DNA reads as TGTGCCAGCAGAGATACAGGGGGCTATGGCTACACCTTC. It specifies CASRDTGGYGYTF.